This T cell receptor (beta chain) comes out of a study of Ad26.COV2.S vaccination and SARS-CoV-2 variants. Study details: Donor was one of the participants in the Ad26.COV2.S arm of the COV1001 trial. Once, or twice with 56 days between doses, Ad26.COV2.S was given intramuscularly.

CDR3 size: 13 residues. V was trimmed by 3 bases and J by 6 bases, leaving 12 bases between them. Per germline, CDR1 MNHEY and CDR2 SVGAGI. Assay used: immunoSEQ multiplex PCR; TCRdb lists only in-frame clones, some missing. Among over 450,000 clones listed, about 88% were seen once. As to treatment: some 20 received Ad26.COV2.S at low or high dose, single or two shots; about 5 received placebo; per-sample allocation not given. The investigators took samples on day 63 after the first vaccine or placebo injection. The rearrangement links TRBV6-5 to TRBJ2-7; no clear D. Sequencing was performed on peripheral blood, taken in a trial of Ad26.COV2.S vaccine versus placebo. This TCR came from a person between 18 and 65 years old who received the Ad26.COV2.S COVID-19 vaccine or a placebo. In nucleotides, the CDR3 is TGTGCCAGCAGTTATGTTGGCAGGAGCGAGCAGTACTTC. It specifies CASSYVGRSEQYF.